This is a list of T cell receptor beta chains from one sample in a study of PD-1 blockade in classical Hodgkin lymphoma. Method: immunoSEQ multiplex PCR; TCRdb's copy keeps in-frame clones and lacks some. The sample holds about 17,000 clones, approximately 72% seen once. The specimen was peripheral blood mononuclear cells (PBMCs), collected at baseline. All receptors derive from a human donor with classical Hodgkin lymphoma. Each CDR3 is given with its conserved first and last residue. The order of the fields is clone size, D gene, V gene, J gene, CDR3 length, CDR3 DNA, CDR3 protein. A D gene is named only where the DNA matches it firmly. Only some rows state a clone size, as once, few, many or a class for expanded clones.

>.|TRBD1|TRBV2|TRBJ1-3|20
TGTGCCAGCAGTGAAGGGTACAGTTGGACAGGAAAAACCTCTGGAAACACCATATATTTT
CASSEGYSWTGKTSGNTIYF
>.|.|TRBV6-5|TRBJ2-1|13
TGTGCCAGCAACCCCCCCGGGGCCCGGGAGCAGTTCTTC
CASNPPGAREQFF
>.|.|TRBV7-9|TRBJ2-3|11
TGTGCCAGCAGCTTCACAGATACGCAGTATTTT
CASSFTDTQYF
>few|.|TRBV30|TRBJ1-2|13
TGTGCCTGGAGTCTGGCAGAACAATATGGCTACACCTTC
CAWSLAEQYGYTF
>.|TRBD2|TRBV7-3|TRBJ2-1|14
TGTGCCAGCAGCTTTAGCGGGAACGACAATGAGCAGTTCTTC
CASSFSGNDNEQFF
>.|.|TRBV30|TRBJ2-7|14
TGTGCCTGGACTACGATTGAGGGTGACTACGAGCAGTACTTC
CAWTTIEGDYEQYF
>once|.|TRBV14|TRBJ2-1|14
TGTGCCAGCAGCCATTTCGGATCGGTTCCCGAGCAGTTCTTC
CASSHFGSVPEQFF
>few|.|TRBV25-1|TRBJ1-1|15
TGTGCCAGCAGTGAATGGGCGGAACTGAACACTGAAGCTTTCTTT
CASSEWAELNTEAFF
>.|.|TRBV6-6|TRBJ2-7|13
TGTGCCAGCAGTTACAGGGAGACCTACGAGCAGTACTTC
CASSYRETYEQYF
>few|TRBD1|TRBV5-1|TRBJ2-2|18
TGCGCCAGCAGCTTAGGACAGGGGGCCCGAGCGGGCACCGGGGAGCTGTTTTTT
CASSLGQGARAGTGELFF
>.|TRBD1|TRBV7-2|TRBJ1-3|15
TGTGCCAGCAGCCCAGGACAGGGTGGCGGAAACACCATATATTTT
CASSPGQGGGNTIYF
>.|.|TRBV9|TRBJ2-3|15
TGTGCCAGCAGCGTATTTGGGGGGCTGGCAGATACGCAGTATTTT
CASSVFGGLADTQYF
>.|TRBD1|TRBV19|TRBJ1-2|15
TGTGCCAGTAGTATGGGACAGGGTCTCGGGTATGGCTACACCTTC
CASSMGQGLGYGYTF
>.|TRBD1|TRBV28|TRBJ2-7|19
TGTGCCAGCAGTTCAGTCCCCGGGGCAGGGGGTGCGAGCTCCTACGAGCAGTACTTC
CASSSVPGAGGASSYEQYF
>.|TRBD1|TRBV29-1|TRBJ1-1|14
TGCAGCGCGGGAGGGGGCCGGGGTCGGACTGAAGCTTTCTTT
CSAGGGRGRTEAFF
>.|TRBD1|TRBV27|TRBJ2-1|21
TGTGCCAGCAGCCAGGACAGGGGGCTTTGGGGAGCTAGCGACTACTACAATGAGCAGTTCTTC
CASSQDRGLWGASDYYNEQFF
>.|.|TRBV4-2|TRBJ1-6|17
TGTGCCAGCAGCCAAGGTCCATCGGGAACAGTTAATTCACCCCTCCACTTT
CASSQGPSGTVNSPLHF
>.|TRBD1|TRBV27|TRBJ1-6|15
TGTGCCAGCGGGGGACAGGTGGGGTATAATTCACCCCTCCACTTT
CASGGQVGYNSPLHF
>.|TRBD1|TRBV29-1|TRBJ2-2|11
TGCAGCGCCGGGACAGGGGGAGTGCTGTTTTTT
CSAGTGGVLFF
>.|TRBD2|TRBV7-2|TRBJ2-5|18
TGTGCCAGCAGGCTCGGGCTAGCGGGGGGATACGGAGTGGAGACCCAGTACTTC
CASRLGLAGGYGVETQYF
>.|.|TRBV19|TRBJ1-2|14
TGTGCCAGCCACCCGAGGGAGAGAGCCTATGGCTACACCTTC
CASHPRERAYGYTF
>few|.|TRBV4-2|TRBJ2-1|15
TGTGCCAGCAGCCAAGAAGACGTCTCCTACAATGAGCAGTTCTTC
CASSQEDVSYNEQFF
>.|.|TRBV14|TRBJ2-5|15
TGTGCCAGCAGCCAAGATAACCGGGGGCGAGAGACCCAGTACTTC
CASSQDNRGRETQYF
>.|.|TRBV30|TRBJ2-1|15
TGTGCCTGGAGTGTAACCCCGGGCCCCTACAATGAGCAGTTCTTC
CAWSVTPGPYNEQFF
>.|.|TRBV7-6|TRBJ1-1|18
TGTGCCAGCAGCTTAGGATGGGTCCCCCGGGGAGAGGTCACTGAAGCTTTCTTT
CASSLGWVPRGEVTEAFF
>.|TRBD2|TRBV7-2|TRBJ2-7|15
TGTGCCAGCAGCCCCTGGACTAGCGGAGCCTACGAGCAGTACTTC
CASSPWTSGAYEQYF
>.|.|TRBV9|TRBJ2-1|13
TGTGCCAGCAGCGCCTCGGGGTACAATGAGCAGTTCTTC
CASSASGYNEQFF
>.|TRBD1|TRBV27|TRBJ2-2|15
TGTGCCAGCAGTTTATCGGGGACAGGGAACGGGGAGCTGTTTTTT
CASSLSGTGNGELFF
>once|.|TRBV2|TRBJ2-1|13
TGTGCCAGCAGTGTCCGGACGGTCAATGAGCAGTTCTTC
CASSVRTVNEQFF
>few|TRBD1|TRBV6-6|TRBJ1-1|16
TGTGCCAGCAGTTTCTCTGCGACAGGGGCAGGCGGTGAAGCTTTCTTT
CASSFSATGAGGEAFF
>.|TRBD2|TRBV4-3|TRBJ2-3|14
TGCGCCAGCAGCCGTCTAGCGGGGGGAGATACGCAGTATTTT
CASSRLAGGDTQYF
>.|.|TRBV19|TRBJ1-1|13
TGTGCCAGTAGTATAAGGGAGAACACTGAAGCTTTCTTT
CASSIRENTEAFF
>.|.|TRBV5-1|TRBJ2-5|13
TGCGCCAGCAGCTTCCCTTCCCAAGAGACCCAGTACTTC
CASSFPSQETQYF
>.|TRBD2|TRBV27|TRBJ2-7|14
TGTGCCAGCAGTTTATTGGCGGGAGGTTCCGAGCAGTACTTC
CASSLLAGGSEQYF
>.|.|TRBV25-1|TRBJ2-1|13
TGTGCCAGCAGTGAATTTGGCTACAATGAGCAGTTCTTC
CASSEFGYNEQFF
>.|TRBD2|TRBV18|TRBJ2-2|15
TGTGCCAGCTCACCGGTCCGCGGGAGGTCCGGGGAGCTGTTTTTT
CASSPVRGRSGELFF
>.|TRBD1|TRBV30|TRBJ1-3|12
TGTGCCAAGAGGGACAGGGGAAACACCATATATTTT
CAKRDRGNTIYF
>few|TRBD1|TRBV5-5|TRBJ1-2|13
TGTGCCAGCAGCCTGACAGGGGACGGTGGCTACACCTTC
CASSLTGDGGYTF
>.|TRBD2|TRBV4-3|TRBJ2-7|15
TGCGCCAGCAGCCAAGAGCTAGCGGGAGGGTGGGAGCAGTACTTC
CASSQELAGGWEQYF
>.|.|TRBV6-5|TRBJ2-1|15
TGTGCCAGTCTCCCTAACGTCGGGGTTTACAATGAGCAGTTCTTC
CASLPNVGVYNEQFF
>few|.|TRBV5-6|TRBJ2-6|15
TGTGCCAGCAGCCTGACAGCTACTGGGGCCAACGTCCTGACTTTC
CASSLTATGANVLTF
>medium-sized|.|TRBV6-5|TRBJ1-2|13
TGTGCCAGCAGTCCACAGGGCTCGAATGGCTACACCTTC
CASSPQGSNGYTF
>.|TRBD1|TRBV18|TRBJ2-7|15
TGTGCCAGCTCACCCTGGACAGGGGGATCAACCGAGCAGTACTTC
CASSPWTGGSTEQYF